These 13 T cell receptor beta chains originate from one sample sequenced in a study of T-cell reconstitution after alpha-beta-depleted transplantation in children. TCRbeta library preparation incorporated unique molecular identifiers. TCRdb independently ran MiXCR on the PCR reads; one entry per CDR3 protein. Of some 200,000 distinct CDR3 sequences listed, 13% to 15% were seen once; the top ten hold approximately 13%. Sequencing used PBMCs from the stem cell graft donor, obtained from the stem cell graft. The origin of the receptors is a human donor who donated a stem cell graft to a child with acute lymphoblastic leukemia.

This clonotype has only a few counts. The V and J genes are TRBV27 and TRBJ2-5; 13 bases agree with TRBD2. The V gene's germline CDR1 is MNHEY and CDR2 SMNVEV (reference sequence). The CDR3 covers 18 residues. Trimming cost V 5 bases and J 1 base; bases outside gene matches: 10. The CDR3 protein is CASSRRLAGGPSQETQYF. In nucleotides, the CDR3 is TGTGCCAGCAGTCGACGACTAGCGGGAGGCCCAAGCCAAGAGACCCAGTACTTC.

This clonotype was seen at least ten times. The chain uses TRBV4-1 and TRBJ1-4; no reliable D call. The CDR3 is made up of 15 amino acids. V shed 1 base and J shed 5 bases, with 11 bases lying between them. CDR1 and CDR2 (germline): MGHRA, YSYEKL. For the CDR3, the DNA is TGCGCCAGCAGCCAAGGGGGAGTTAGGAATGAAAAACTGTTTTTT. Amino acids: CASSQGGVRNEKLFF.

This clonotype was counted many times. V usage is TRBV5-1 and J usage is TRBJ2-7; TRBD2 agrees at 10 bases. The germline V gene has CDR1 SGHRS and CDR2 YFSETQ. V gave up 4 bases and J gave up 0 bases; unmatched junction bases: 7. The CDR3 contains 16 residues. The CDR3 DNA is TGCGCCAGCAGCCCAATTAGCGGGAGGCCCTCCTACGAGCAGTACTTC. This translates into CASSPISGRPSYEQYF.

This clonotype has a count of ten or more. The chain recombines TRBV12-3 or TRBV12-4 with TRBJ1-4; 7 bases map to TRBD1. V shed 5 bases and J 11 bases; nucleotides not matched to a gene: 8. The CDR3 contains 13 residues. CDR3 sequence: CASSNRQGRKLFF. CDR3 bases: TGTGCCAGCAGTAACAGACAGGGACGCAAACTGTTTTTT.

A remark on this clonotype: Since a much larger clone is just one base distant, this may be a read error. The chain joins TRBV11-2 to TRBJ2-3; D call uncertain. There are 15 residues in the CDR3. V shed 0 bases and J shed 3 bases, with 10 bases lying between them. Germline values: CDR1 SGHAT, CDR2 FQNNGV. The CDR3 region has the DNA TGTGCCAGCAGCTTAGATCTCCGCGGAACAGATACGCAGTATTTT. Translated: CASSLDLRGTDTQYF.

This clonotype has at least ten counts. This chain uses TRBV25-1 with TRBJ2-2; D could derive from TRBD1 or TRBD2 (5 bases each). Trimming stripped 5 bases from V and 6 bases from J, with 16 bases between. CDR1 and CDR2 from the germline V gene are MGHDK and SYGVNS. The CDR3 consists of 15 residues. CDR3 bases: TGTGCCAGCAGTCTAAGAGGGGTCTCGGCCGGGGAGCTGTTTTTT. Amino acids: CASSLRGVSAGELFF.

This clonotype appeared many times. The chain recombines TRBV4-1 with TRBJ2-2, with 13 bases that match TRBD2. The CDR3 totals 16 residues. CDR1 is MGHRA and CDR2 is YSYEKL in the germline V gene. V trimming: 2 bases; J trimming: 7 bases; junction bases outside the gene matches: 4. This chain's CDR3 is CASSQTSGRALGELFF. CDR3 DNA: TGCGCCAGCAGCCAAACTAGCGGGAGGGCCCTCGGGGAGCTGTTTTTT.

This clonotype was detected many times. J is TRBJ2-7 and V is TRBV7-2; no reliable D call. V shed 6 bases and J shed 2 bases, with 8 bases lying between them. CDR1 is SGHTA, CDR2 FQGNSA, per germline. The CDR3 sequence is 12 residues long. The DNA of the CDR3 is TGTGCCAGCAGTTTACGGCCCTACGAGCAGTACTTC. This translates into CASSLRPYEQYF.

This clonotype was observed at least ten times. V gene TRBV12-3 or TRBV12-4 combines with J gene TRBJ2-1; the match to TRBD2 covers 8 bases. CDR3 size: 19 residues. With V trimmed by 3 bases and J by 4 bases, 17 bases remained unmatched. The CDR3 nucleotides read TGTGCCAGCAGTTTTCTGATGTCTGGGACTAGTGAATTTTACAATGAGCAGTTCTTC. This encodes CASSFLMSGTSEFYNEQFF.

This clonotype was observed at least ten times. At one end the junction does not follow the germline gene, possibly because of a read error. The chain links TRBV5-1 to TRBJ2-2; the match to TRBD1 covers 11 bases. The length of the CDR3 is 17 residues. From germline, CDR1 is SGHRS and CDR2 YFSETQ. CDR3 residues: CASRLDRGRRITGELFF. The CDR3 DNA reads TGCGCCAGCAGGTTGGACAGGGGGCGACGGATCACCGGGGAGCTGTTTTTT.

This clonotype was picked up many times. The rearrangement links TRBV20-1 to TRBJ2-7, with no clear D. This CDR3 contains 13 residues. The germline gives CDR1 DFQATT, CDR2 SNEGSKA (reference sequence). V was shortened by 3 bases and J by 2 bases, with 11 bases between the two germline ends. The CDR3 loop is CSASSGRAYEQYF. CDR3 coding DNA: TGCAGTGCTAGCTCTGGGCGAGCCTACGAGCAGTACTTC.

This clonotype has just a few counts. V gene TRBV11-2 combines with J gene TRBJ2-1, with no clear D. V gave up 5 bases and J gave up 0 bases, with 5 bases separating them. The germline gives CDR1 SGHAT, CDR2 FQNNGV. CDR3 size: 13 residues. CDR3 bases: TGTGCCAGCAGCCCGTTCTCCTACAATGAGCAGTTCTTC. Translating it yields CASSPFSYNEQFF.

This clonotype occurred many times. The chain joins TRBV5-1 to TRBJ2-5; D gene unclear. The V gene's germline CDR1 is SGHRS and CDR2 YFSETQ. With 0 bases removed from V and 2 bases from J, the gap between germline ends came to 8 bases. The CDR3 length is 14 residues. This CDR3 is CASSLAAGQETQYF. CDR3 sequence (DNA): TGCGCCAGCAGCTTGGCGGCAGGTCAAGAGACCCAGTACTTC.